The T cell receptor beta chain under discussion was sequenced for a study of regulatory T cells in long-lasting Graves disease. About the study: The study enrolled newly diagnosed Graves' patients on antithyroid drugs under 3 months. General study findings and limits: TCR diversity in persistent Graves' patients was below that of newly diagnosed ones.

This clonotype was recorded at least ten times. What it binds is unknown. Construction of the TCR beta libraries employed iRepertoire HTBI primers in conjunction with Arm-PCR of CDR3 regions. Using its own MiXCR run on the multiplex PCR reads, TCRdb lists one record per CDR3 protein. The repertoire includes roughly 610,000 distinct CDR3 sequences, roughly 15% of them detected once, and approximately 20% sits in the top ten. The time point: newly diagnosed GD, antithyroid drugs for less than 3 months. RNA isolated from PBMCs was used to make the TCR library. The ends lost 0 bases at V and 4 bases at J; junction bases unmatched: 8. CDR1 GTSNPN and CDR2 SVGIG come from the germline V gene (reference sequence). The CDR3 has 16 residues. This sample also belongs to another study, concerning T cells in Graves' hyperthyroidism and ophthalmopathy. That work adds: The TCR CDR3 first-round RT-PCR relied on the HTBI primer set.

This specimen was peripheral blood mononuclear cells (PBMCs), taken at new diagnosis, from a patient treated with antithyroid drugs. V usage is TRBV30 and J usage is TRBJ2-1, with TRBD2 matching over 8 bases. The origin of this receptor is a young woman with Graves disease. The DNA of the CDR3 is TGTGCCTGGAGTGTACTACCGGGACTAGGGTACAATGAGCAGTTCTTC. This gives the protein CAWSVLPGLGYNEQFF.